The rows below give T cell receptor beta chains drawn from one sample of a study of CD8+ T cells in alopecia areata. Assay: immunoSEQ multiplex PCR; the TCRdb copy retains only in-frame clones and omits some. The repertoire includes 200,000 to 250,000 clones, more than 45% of them detected once, and around 0.44% sits in the top ten. The material sequenced was CD4+ T cells sorted from blood, taken at week 0. These receptors were taken from a human donor with alopecia areata. Each CDR3 is given without its conserved first and last residue. D genes are given only for firm matches.

V gene	D gene	J gene	CDR3 protein
TRBV25-1	-	TRBJ1-2	ASNRSGGKRQDGYT
TRBV29-1	-	TRBJ1-1	SGGSGGTEAF
TRBV4-1	-	TRBJ2-3	ASSGTVSDTQY
TRBV7-9	-	TRBJ2-3	ASSLGATDTQY
TRBV25-1	-	TRBJ1-4	ASSESGPLGVEKLF
TRBV6-1	TRBD1	TRBJ1-1	ASSTWTGGNTEAF
TRBV18	TRBD1	TRBJ2-7	ASSRDRGLQAVQY
TRBV2	-	TRBJ2-2	ASSQGITGELF
TRBV4-1	-	TRBJ2-7	ASSHPGRTYEQY
TRBV29-1	TRBD2	TRBJ2-5	SVSAGGRETQY
TRBV7-8	TRBD1	TRBJ1-5	ASSLEKGQGIQPQH
TRBV2	TRBD1	TRBJ1-1	ASSERTGDTEAF
TRBV7-2	-	TRBJ2-5	ASSRAYGAGETQY
TRBV7-2	TRBD1	TRBJ1-6	ASRVGPSPGQGGSPLH
TRBV11-2	TRBD1	TRBJ1-2	ASSPLDRAGYT
TRBV6-5	TRBD1	TRBJ1-1	ASSSWTGKAF
TRBV5-1	TRBD2	TRBJ2-1	ASSPISGSNGEQF
TRBV6-6	-	TRBJ1-2	ASSYGGQKGYT
TRBV10-3	TRBD1	TRBJ1-2	AIRGTALYT
TRBV25-1	-	TRBJ2-5	ASSEYLGTWGETQY
TRBV5-1	-	TRBJ2-3	ASSLGGSTDTQY
TRBV7-3	-	TRBJ1-2	ASSHGAGNYGYT
TRBV9	-	TRBJ1-4	ASSVDGYNEKLF
TRBV5-6	TRBD2	TRBJ2-7	ASSDASGPYEQY
TRBV27	TRBD1	TRBJ2-2	ASSLGQGDTGELF
TRBV11-2	TRBD2	TRBJ2-7	ASSEQRGASYEQY
TRBV5-4	TRBD2	TRBJ2-5	ASSYGTSGEETQY
TRBV2	-	TRBJ2-7	AKDGQGGYEQY
TRBV29-1	-	TRBJ2-1	SVGRGGHLDEQF
TRBV29-1	TRBD2	TRBJ2-5	SVDPNAGGQETQY
TRBV6-5	-	TRBJ1-1	ASSYKGRVNTEAF
TRBV18	-	TRBJ1-5	ASSPGLSNQPQH
TRBV5-1	-	TRBJ1-2	ASSLGNYGYT
TRBV6-1	TRBD2	TRBJ2-7	ASSEVGGGPYEQY
TRBV4-1	-	TRBJ1-4	ASSQDHKRKEKLF
TRBV7-2	TRBD2	TRBJ2-1	ASSLRASGSYNEQF
TRBV19	-	TRBJ1-2	ASTQRWAGGGYT
TRBV6-6	TRBD2	TRBJ2-7	ASSKTSGRDYEQY
TRBV30	TRBD2	TRBJ2-1	AWIVAGVGEQF
TRBV6-5	-	TRBJ2-3	ASSYEDTQY
TRBV7-8	-	TRBJ2-5	ASSSGLQETQY
TRBV30	-	TRBJ1-1	AWSVGGRPRMNTEAF
TRBV18	TRBD1	TRBJ2-3	ASSHEGANEDTQY
TRBV30	TRBD1	TRBJ2-7	ASRDSVYEQY
TRBV7-2	-	TRBJ2-1	ASSWGDHSYNEQF
TRBV23-1	TRBD1	TRBJ1-6	ASSQIYRGDRSPLH
TRBV7-8	-	TRBJ1-5	ASSLALRRGDQPQH
TRBV6-5	-	TRBJ1-5	ATSGGGSGQPQH